The present entry profiles one T cell receptor beta chain with its context. Its antigen is still unknown. The data originate from a study of response to subunit inactivated influenza vaccine. Notes on the study in general: Authors suggested seasonal influenza vaccinations each recruit few new T cells.

Each CDR3 protein gets one entry after TCRdb re-called the RT-PCR reads with MiXCR. The table has hundreds of thousands of distinct CDR3 sequences, roughly 20% seen once. In germline, CDR1 is SGHAT, CDR2 FQNNGV. V was pared by 1 base and J by 7 bases, with 17 bases between. This CDR3 comprises 15 residues. This chain connects TRBV11-2 to TRBJ2-7; a weak D match, TRBD2 (5 bases). The source material was PBMCs from blood, sampled 4 to 6 days after vaccination. This sequence originates from a man aged 45 to 65 who received an inactivated influenza vaccine. CDR3: CASSLVRWATGEQYF. The CDR3 coding sequence is TGTGCCAGCAGCTTAGTTCGTTGGGCCACGGGAGAGCAGTACTTC.